Listed below are T cell receptor beta chains from one sample, sequenced in a study of shared clonotypes between healthy human individuals. Generated by immunoSEQ multiplex PCR, the TCRdb table keeps only in-frame clones and is missing some. The profile shows some 1,900,000 clones, approximately 94% of them singletons. The source material was naive CD8+ T cells sorted from blood. These receptors originate from a man aged 18 to 35 in good health. The CDR3 runs from the conserved cysteine through the conserved F or W. The order of the fields is CDR3 DNA, CDR3 protein, CDR3 length, clone size, J gene, D gene, V gene. The D gene is left open where the match is weak. Size is omitted from some rows. Given values are once, few, many or a class for expanded clones.

DNA: TGCAGCATTTCAGGGTCCTACAATGAGCAGTTCTTC
CDR3: CSISGSYNEQFF
length: 12
size: -
J: TRBJ2-1
D: -
V: TRBV29-1

DNA: TGTGCCAGTAGTATAGAAGGGCCTGGGCGGGGGGAAAGACTGTTTTTT
CDR3: CASSIEGPGRGERLFF
length: 16
size: -
J: TRBJ2-2
D: TRBD2
V: TRBV19

DNA: TGTGCCAGCAGCCTACTTAACGGGGAGCTGTTTTTT
CDR3: CASSLLNGELFF
length: 12
size: -
J: TRBJ2-2
D: -
V: TRBV5-5

DNA: TGCGCCAGCAGCCAAGACCCGGTAAATGAGCAGTTCTTC
CDR3: CASSQDPVNEQFF
length: 13
size: -
J: TRBJ2-1
D: -
V: TRBV4-1

DNA: TGTGCCAGCAGTTGGAGTAGACTTCAGCCCCAGCATTTT
CDR3: CASSWSRLQPQHF
length: 13
size: -
J: TRBJ1-5
D: -
V: TRBV6-7

DNA: TGCGCCAGCAGCCCCGGGACCGTGAACACCGGGGAGCTGTTTTTT
CDR3: CASSPGTVNTGELFF
length: 15
size: -
J: TRBJ2-2
D: -
V: TRBV5-1

DNA: TGTGCCAGCAGCTCCGGACAGCCAAGGGGGCAGTTCTTC
CDR3: CASSSGQPRGQFF
length: 13
size: -
J: TRBJ2-1
D: -
V: TRBV11-2

DNA: TGTGCCAGCAGCGCGGCTAGCGGAGACATTCAGTACTTC
CDR3: CASSAASGDIQYF
length: 13
size: -
J: TRBJ2-4
D: TRBD2
V: TRBV9

DNA: TGTGCCAGCAGCGTAACTCCAGGAGAGACCCAGTACTTC
CDR3: CASSVTPGETQYF
length: 13
size: -
J: TRBJ2-5
D: -
V: TRBV9

DNA: TGTGCCAGTAGCCCCGGGGGCCCCTACGAGCAGTACTTC
CDR3: CASSPGGPYEQYF
length: 13
size: -
J: TRBJ2-7
D: -
V: TRBV19

DNA: TGTGCCAGCAGCCTTGGGCTAACCGAAACAGATACGCAGTATTTT
CDR3: CASSLGLTETDTQYF
length: 15
size: -
J: TRBJ2-3
D: -
V: TRBV7-9

DNA: TGTGCCAGCAGCCCCGGGGGTGCCCAAGAGACCCAGTACTTC
CDR3: CASSPGGAQETQYF
length: 14
size: -
J: TRBJ2-5
D: -
V: TRBV9

DNA: TGTGCCAGCAGCTTAGCCCGGGGACAGTTGAACACTGAAGCTTTCTTT
CDR3: CASSLARGQLNTEAFF
length: 16
size: -
J: TRBJ1-1
D: TRBD1
V: TRBV7-9

DNA: TGTGCCAGCAGTGAAGCCGCAGTGGAGCAGTACTTC
CDR3: CASSEAAVEQYF
length: 12
size: -
J: TRBJ2-7
D: -
V: TRBV6-1

DNA: TGCGCCAGCAGCTTGTTGGGGGTCCTCACCGGGGAGCTGTTTTTT
CDR3: CASSLLGVLTGELFF
length: 15
size: -
J: TRBJ2-2
D: -
V: TRBV5-1

DNA: TGTGCCAGTAGTATTCGACGTTTCGACGAGCAGTACTTC
CDR3: CASSIRRFDEQYF
length: 13
size: once
J: TRBJ2-7
D: -
V: TRBV19

DNA: TGTGCCAGCAGCTTAAACGTGAACACTGAAGCTTTCTTT
CDR3: CASSLNVNTEAFF
length: 13
size: -
J: TRBJ1-1
D: -
V: TRBV7-3

DNA: TGTGCCAGCAGCTTTGGGACAGCCAATCAGCCCCAGCATTTT
CDR3: CASSFGTANQPQHF
length: 14
size: -
J: TRBJ1-5
D: TRBD1
V: TRBV7-6

DNA: TGTGCCAGCAGCTCCCAGGGGTGGAATGAAAAACTGTTTTTT
CDR3: CASSSQGWNEKLFF
length: 14
size: -
J: TRBJ1-4
D: -
V: TRBV13

DNA: TGTGCCAGTAGTATAGTAGGGAATGAGCAGTTCTTC
CDR3: CASSIVGNEQFF
length: 12
size: -
J: TRBJ2-1
D: -
V: TRBV19

DNA: TGTGCCAGCAGCTTAGAAGGGATAGCCAAAAACATTCAGTACTTC
CDR3: CASSLEGIAKNIQYF
length: 15
size: once
J: TRBJ2-4
D: -
V: TRBV7-8

DNA: TGTGCCAGCCTAAGACAGGGGTCGGAGACCCAGTACTTC
CDR3: CASLRQGSETQYF
length: 13
size: -
J: TRBJ2-5
D: TRBD1
V: TRBV6-5

DNA: TGTGCCAGCAGCATACAGGGAACCGGGGAGCTGTTTTTT
CDR3: CASSIQGTGELFF
length: 13
size: -
J: TRBJ2-2
D: -
V: TRBV6-5

DNA: TGCGCCAGCAGCCTCGGACAGGGGCCATGGAATGAGCAGTTCTTC
CDR3: CASSLGQGPWNEQFF
length: 15
size: -
J: TRBJ2-1
D: TRBD1
V: TRBV4-1

DNA: TGTGCCTGGAGTGTGGTAGCGGGGTACAATGAGCAGTTCTTC
CDR3: CAWSVVAGYNEQFF
length: 14
size: -
J: TRBJ2-1
D: TRBD2
V: TRBV30

DNA: TGTGCCAGCAGTCCTGGGACGGCCTCCTACGAGCAGTACTTC
CDR3: CASSPGTASYEQYF
length: 14
size: -
J: TRBJ2-7
D: -
V: TRBV28

DNA: TGTGCCATCAGTGAAACGGGAGGACAGGCAGATACGCAGTATTTT
CDR3: CAISETGGQADTQYF
length: 15
size: -
J: TRBJ2-3
D: -
V: TRBV10-3

DNA: TGCGCCAGCAGCCAACGGGACGAGGCAACCTTTTATAATTCACCCCTCCACTTT
CDR3: CASSQRDEATFYNSPLHF
length: 18
size: -
J: TRBJ1-6
D: -
V: TRBV4-1

DNA: TGTGCCAGCAGTTTGGGACCAAGCTCCTACAATGAGCAGTTCTTC
CDR3: CASSLGPSSYNEQFF
length: 15
size: -
J: TRBJ2-1
D: -
V: TRBV27

DNA: TGTGCCAGTAGTGACTGGTCGACAGGCGAATTCTACGAGCAGTACTTC
CDR3: CASSDWSTGEFYEQYF
length: 16
size: -
J: TRBJ2-7
D: -
V: TRBV19

DNA: TGTGCCAGCTCACCACCAGGACAGGGACAGATCTATGGCTACACCTTC
CDR3: CASSPPGQGQIYGYTF
length: 16
size: once
J: TRBJ1-2
D: TRBD1
V: TRBV18

DNA: TGTGCCAGCAGTTTTGGGACAGGGGGTTTCGAGCAGTACTTC
CDR3: CASSFGTGGFEQYF
length: 14
size: -
J: TRBJ2-7
D: TRBD1
V: TRBV28